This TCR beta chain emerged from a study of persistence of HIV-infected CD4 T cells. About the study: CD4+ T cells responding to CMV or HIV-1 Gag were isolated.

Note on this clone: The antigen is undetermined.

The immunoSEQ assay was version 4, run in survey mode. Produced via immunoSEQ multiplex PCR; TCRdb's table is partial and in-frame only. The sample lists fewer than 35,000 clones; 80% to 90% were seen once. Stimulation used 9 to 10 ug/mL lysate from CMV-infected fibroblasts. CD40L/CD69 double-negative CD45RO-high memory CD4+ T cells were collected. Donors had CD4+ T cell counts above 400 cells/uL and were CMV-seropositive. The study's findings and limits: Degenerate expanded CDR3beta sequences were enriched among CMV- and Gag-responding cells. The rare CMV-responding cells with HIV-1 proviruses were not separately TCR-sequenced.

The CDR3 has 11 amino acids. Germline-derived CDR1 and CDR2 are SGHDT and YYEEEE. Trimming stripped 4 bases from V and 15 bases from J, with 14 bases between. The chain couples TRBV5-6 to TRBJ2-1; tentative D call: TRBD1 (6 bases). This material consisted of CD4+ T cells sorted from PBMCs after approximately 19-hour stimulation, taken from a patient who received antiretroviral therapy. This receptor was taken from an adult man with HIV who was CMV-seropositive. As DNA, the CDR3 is TGTGCCAGCAGCGCCAACAGGGAATGGTTCTTC. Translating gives CASSANREWFF. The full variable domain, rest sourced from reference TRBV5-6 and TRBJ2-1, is DAGVTQSPTHLIKTRGQQVTLRCSPKSGHDTVSWYQQALGQGPQFIFQYYEEEERQRGNFPDRFSGHQFPNYSSELNVNALLLGDSALYLCASSANREWFFGPGTRLTVL.